A few counts support the clone carrying this T cell receptor (beta chain). Its antigen is as yet unknown. The sample originates from a study of T cells in Graves' hyperthyroidism and ophthalmopathy. Study-wide findings and caveats: Most thyroid clonotypes that were expanded above 0.001 also turned up in blood.

Amplified TCR beta CDR3 regions came from RNA transcripts. Carried out on the TCR CDR3, a first-round RT-PCR used the HTBI primer set. TCRdb re-called the multiplex PCR reads through MiXCR, storing one row per CDR3 protein. This sample carries 500,000 to 800,000 distinct CDR3 sequences, roughly 46% of them seen once, and the ten largest clones take roughly 7.2%. V was clipped by 6 bases and J by 5 bases; unmatched bases: 11. Per the germline V gene, CDR1 is SNHLY and CDR2 is FYNNEI. This CDR3 comprises 16 residues. The sequenced sample consisted of peripheral blood or thyroid tissue (not recorded which). The clonotype was recovered from an adult man with Graves' disease, either hyperthyroidism or ophthalmopathy (not recorded which). J is TRBJ2-5 and V is TRBV2; TRBD2 matches 11 bases. The CDR3 DNA reads as TGTGCCAGCAGGGGACTAGCGGAGGTGGGGATGGAGACCCAGTACTTC. Amino acid sequence: CASRGLAEVGMETQYF.